This T cell receptor (beta chain) was captured in a study of T-cell memory formation after mild COVID-19. Each CDR3 protein gets one entry after TCRdb re-called the 5' RACE reads with MiXCR. The table lists some 320,000 distinct CDR3 sequences, more than 15% of them singletons. In its sample, this clonotype was seen a few times. Antigen specificity is unknown. Points from the study as a whole: Of the contracting clones, CD4+ ones lay mainly in CM and EM, and CD8+ ones in EMRA.

The clonotype was recovered from a man aged 18 to 30 who had mild COVID-19 (a few samples of this study predate the infection). Cell type and time point are not known. Sequencing was carried out using PBMCs or a T cell subset sorted from them (not recorded which).

DNA for the CDR3: TGCGCCAGCAGATCCCGGGACAGGGACGGCACTGAAGCTTTCTTT. It is translated as CASRSRDRDGTEAFF. The V call is TRBV5-1, the J call TRBJ1-1; 9 nucleotides match TRBD1. The germline V gene encodes CDR1 SGHRS and CDR2 YFSETQ. This CDR3 is 15 amino acids long. Trimming cost V 5 bases and J 4 bases; bases outside gene matches: 9.